This TCR beta chain was found in a study of blood T cell repertoires in COVID-19. In germline, CDR1 is SNHLY, CDR2 FYNNEI. This CDR3 is built from 13 residues. The V end lost 6 bases, the J end lost 8 bases, and 11 bases lay between the germline ends. Some clones are missing from TCRdb's copy, which holds only in-frame ones; the method was immunoSEQ multiplex PCR. The table lists 210,000 or so clones, nearly 90% of them singletons. The sequenced material came from peripheral blood. The origin of this receptor is a woman aged 40 to 50 who had recovered from COVID-19. V is TRBV2 and J is TRBJ1-6; D not certain. The CDR3 bases are TGTGCCAGCAGGTACGACAATGATTCACCCCTCCACTTT. It codes for CASRYDNDSPLHF.